This entry features one T cell receptor (beta chain) sequence. As yet, its antigen is unknown. Eligible hyperthyroidism cases comprised new diagnoses of under 2 months' duration in individuals aged 18 to 65. The authors amplified TCR beta CDR3 regions from RNA transcripts. The library came from an HTBI-primed first-round RT-PCR and a second-round multiplex PCR. Each CDR3 protein is one row after TCRdb ran MiXCR on the multiplex PCR reads. The sample includes 300,000 to 450,000 distinct CDR3 sequences, about 18% of them seen just once. The data originate from a study of Graves' ophthalmopathy and Graves' hyperthyroidism. CDR3 size: 13 residues. Germline V gives CDR1 KGHSH, CDR2 LQKENI. Between the trimmed V and J ends, which lost 2 bases and 6 bases, there was a span of 11 bases. Study results and caveats: Blood also carried most expanded thyroid clonotypes exceeding 0.001 frequency. Its predictions of ophthalmopathy progression gave the model 60% to 71% sensitivity and roughly 76% specificity.

The sample consisted of peripheral blood. This clonotype originated in an adult woman with stable Graves' hyperthyroidism. The chain carries TRBV18 and TRBJ2-7; weak D call: TRBD2 (5 bases). The CDR3 loop is CASSPSRGSEQYF. The CDR3 DNA follows: TGTGCCAGCTCACCATCTCGGGGTTCCGAGCAGTACTTC.